These 28 T cell receptor beta chains came from one sample sequenced in a study of cytomegalovirus exposure and HLA in healthy donors. Both 60 Vbeta primers and 13 Jbeta primers went into the PCR. Some clones are missing from TCRdb's copy, which holds only in-frame ones; the method was immunoSEQ multiplex PCR. The sample includes approximately 93,000 clones. Sequenced input: PBMCs. The receptors here all came from a woman aged 25 to 45 in good health and CMV-seronegative.

The chain carries TRBV5-1 and TRBJ2-1; TRBD1 is a possible D gene (7 bases). Germline values: CDR1 SGHRS, CDR2 YFSETQ. The CDR3 consists of 14 residues. Trimming left V 6 bases short and J 9 bases short, with 19 bases between. The CDR3 loop is CASTLSRGVGEQFF. The CDR3 DNA follows: TGCGCCAGCACCCTCTCCAGGGGGGTCGGTGAGCAGTTCTTC.

The DNA of the CDR3 is TGCGCCAGCAGCCAAGAGAGTTATGGCTACACCTTC. It specifies CASSQESYGYTF. This chain uses TRBV4-1 with TRBJ1-2; no clear D gene. With 0 bases removed from V and 5 bases from J, the gap between germline ends came to 4 bases. The CDR3 runs 12 residues. CDR1 MGHRA and CDR2 YSYEKL come from the germline V gene.

This chain connects TRBV27 to TRBJ1-2, with TRBD1 matching over 10 bases. The V segment lost 3 bases and the J segment 8 bases; nucleotides outside the gene matches: 3. Germline CDR1 and CDR2: MNHEY and SMNVEV (reference sequence). The CDR3 totals 13 residues. The CDR3 coding sequence is TGTGCCAGCAGTTTGACAGGGGGCTCGGGCTACACCTTC. Translated, it gives CASSLTGGSGYTF.

The V and J genes are TRBV7-6 and TRBJ2-7; a possible D gene is TRBD1 (6 bases). Per the germline V gene, CDR1 is SGHVS and CDR2 is FNYEAQ. This CDR3 has 13 amino acids. Trimming left V 5 bases short and J 4 bases short, with 12 bases between. Here the CDR3 reads CASSEPDSYEQYF. In DNA form, the CDR3 reads TGTGCCAGCAGCGAACCGGACAGTTACGAGCAGTACTTC.

This chain connects TRBV19 to TRBJ2-2; no reliable D call. CDR3 length: 15 amino acids. Looked up from germline, CDR1 is LNHDA and CDR2 is SQIVND (reference sequence). Trimming removed 7 bases from V and 0 bases from J, with 12 bases in between. CDR3 DNA: TGTGCCAGTAATGGCGGCGAGCCGAACACCGGGGAGCTGTTTTTT. Translated: CASNGGEPNTGELFF.

The chain carries TRBV6-1 and TRBJ1-6; 8 bases are shared with TRBD1. The CDR3 length is 16 residues. In germline, CDR1 is MNHNS, CDR2 SASEGT. Unmatched junction bases numbered 9, after V lost 4 bases and J lost 7 bases. The CDR3 DNA sequence: TGTGCCAGCAGTGGAGGCCGGGACAGGTCCAATTCACCCCTCCACTTT. Translating it yields CASSGGRDRSNSPLHF.

V usage is TRBV7-3 and J usage is TRBJ1-6, with TRBD1 matching 7 bases. CDR1 SGHTA and CDR2 FQGTGA come from the germline V gene. The CDR3 covers 16 residues. The junction had 7 bases not matched to a gene; V was cut back by 1 base and J by 7 bases. The chain's CDR3 is CASSLNGRGTNSPLHF. CDR3 DNA: TGTGCCAGCAGCTTAAATGGCAGGGGGACGAATTCACCCCTCCACTTT.

This chain connects TRBV7-9 to TRBJ1-1, with 8 bases lining up with TRBD1. The CDR3 contains 15 residues. Germline CDR1 SEHNR, CDR2 FQNEAQ (reference sequence). The ends lost 3 bases at V and 8 bases at J; junction bases unmatched: 11. The CDR3 coding sequence is TGTGCCAGCAGCTTTGACAGGGGCCCCGAGGGCGAAGCTTTCTTT. It translates to CASSFDRGPEGEAFF.

J is TRBJ1-2 and V is TRBV2; no firm D call. Germline V gene sequence: CDR1 SNHLY, CDR2 FYNNEI. This CDR3 region has 14 residues. Between the trimmed V and J ends, which lost 1 base and 2 bases, there was a span of 8 bases. The CDR3 bases are TGTGCCAGCAGTGAAGTTACGGGGAACTATGGCTACACCTTC. Amino acid sequence: CASSEVTGNYGYTF.

This chain links TRBV7-2 with TRBJ1-4; a weak D match, TRBD1 (6 bases). Trimming took 4 bases from V and 7 from J, leaving 16 bases between them. The length of the CDR3 is 15 residues. Per the germline V gene, CDR1 is SGHTA and CDR2 is FQGNSA. CDR3 region: CASSSDRRLGEKLFF. The CDR3 bases are TGTGCCAGCAGCTCAGACAGGCGGCTAGGTGAAAAACTGTTTTTT.

The chain links TRBV6-5 to TRBJ1-2, with 10 bases matching TRBD1. The junction had 1 base not matched to a gene; V was cut back by 5 bases and J by 4 bases. Germline loops: CDR1 MNHEY, CDR2 SVGAGI. The CDR3 has 13 residues. For the CDR3, the DNA is TGTGCCAGCAGTCGGGACAGGGGCTATGGCTACACCTTC. Protein sequence: CASSRDRGYGYTF.

The rearrangement uses TRBV29-1 and TRBJ2-5; a weak D match, TRBD2 (6 bases). The CDR3 loop spans 15 amino acids. Germline V CDR1 and CDR2: SQVTM, ANQGSEA. V lost 4 bases and J lost 1, with 16 bases in between. DNA of the CDR3: TGCAGCGTTGTACCCGTAGGGACTTCCCAAGAGACCCAGTACTTC. Translating it yields CSVVPVGTSQETQYF.

V usage is TRBV6-4 and J usage is TRBJ2-1; 9 bases align to TRBD1. CDR1 and CDR2 (germline): MRHNA, SNTAGT. V lost 3 bases to trimming and J lost 6 bases; unmatched junction nucleotides: 3. CDR3 length: 14 residues. This CDR3 reads CASSDKTGGNEQFF. In DNA form, the CDR3 reads TGTGCCAGCAGTGATAAGACAGGGGGCAATGAGCAGTTCTTC.

The chain is built from TRBV7-9 and TRBJ1-1; a weak D match, TRBD1 (5 bases). V was clipped by 5 bases and J by 0 bases, with 7 bases between them. Germline CDR1 SEHNR, CDR2 FQNEAQ (reference sequence). This CDR3 contains 13 residues. The CDR3 DNA follows: TGTGCCAGCAGCCCAGGGCTGAACACTGAAGCTTTCTTT. Its protein product is CASSPGLNTEAFF.

The J gene is TRBJ1-5, the V gene TRBV27, with D possibly matching TRBD1 (5 bases). The CDR3 consists of 13 residues. The germline V gene encodes CDR1 MNHEY and CDR2 SMNVEV (reference sequence). V was shortened by 6 bases and J by 5 bases, with 11 bases between the two germline ends. In DNA, the CDR3 is TGTGCCAGCAGACAAGACAGTTATCAGCCCCAGCATTTT. This translates into CASRQDSYQPQHF.

This chain uses TRBV19 with TRBJ1-5, with 10 bases lining up with TRBD1. CDR1 and CDR2 (germline): LNHDA, SQIVND (reference sequence). Germline trimming cut 5 bases from V and 2 bases from J; bases unmatched to any gene: 12. This CDR3 has 18 amino acids. CDR3 coding DNA: TGTGCCAGTAGTGGGAACCGGGACAGGGGAACGGGCAATCAGCCCCAGCATTTT. Its translation: CASSGNRDRGTGNQPQHF.

V usage is TRBV5-1 and J usage is TRBJ2-5; D is possibly TRBD1 (5 bases). This CDR3 contains 14 residues. Germline CDR1 SGHRS, CDR2 YFSETQ. Trimming cost V 2 bases and J 5 bases, with 13 bases left between them. For the CDR3, the DNA is TGCGCCAGCAGCTTAGCAAGGGGTGCTGAGACCCAGTACTTC. This sequence encodes CASSLARGAETQYF.

The rearrangement joins TRBV27 to TRBJ1-5, with TRBD1 as a possible D gene (6 bases). Germline loops: CDR1 MNHEY, CDR2 SMNVEV (reference sequence). Trimming pared 2 bases from V and 7 bases from J, leaving 15 bases between. CDR3 length: 15 amino acids. The CDR3 DNA reads as TGTGCCAGCAGTTTAGGACAGCCCGTTTACCAGCCCCAGCATTTT. It translates to CASSLGQPVYQPQHF.

J is TRBJ2-1 and V is TRBV28, with 8 positions matching TRBD2. The CDR3 has 16 residues. Germline values: CDR1 MDHEN, CDR2 SYDVKM. The ends lost 5 bases at V and 3 bases at J; junction bases unmatched: 9. The DNA for the CDR3 is TGTGCCAGCAGTCCCTCGGGGGGGCACCACTACAATGAGCAGTTCTTC. Amino acid sequence: CASSPSGGHHYNEQFF.

The V call is TRBV27, the J call TRBJ2-3, with 7 bases lining up with TRBD1. This CDR3 is 14 amino acids long. Germline-derived CDR1 and CDR2 are MNHEY and SMNVEV (reference sequence). The J segment lost 5 bases and the V segment lost 6 bases, leaving 8 bases of the junction unmatched. Here the CDR3 reads CASSPRGMKDTQYF. CDR3 nucleotides: TGTGCCAGCAGCCCCAGGGGGATGAAAGATACGCAGTATTTT.

The V and J genes are TRBV5-1 and TRBJ1-5; no reliable D call. V was cut by 4 bases and J by 7 bases, with 12 bases left in between. Germline-derived CDR1 and CDR2 are SGHRS and YFSETQ. The CDR3 runs 13 residues. CDR3 region: CASSTNFGQPQHF. The DNA for the CDR3 is TGCGCCAGCAGCACTAACTTTGGGCAGCCCCAGCATTTT.

The gene calls are TRBV6-5 and TRBJ2-7; TRBD1 is a possible D gene (6 bases). Deletions cut 0 bases from V and 3 bases from J, with 12 bases between. The CDR3 sequence is 15 residues long. The germline V gene encodes CDR1 MNHEY and CDR2 SVGAGI. CDR3 residues: CASSYSRDTIYEQYF. The CDR3 nucleotides are TGTGCCAGCAGTTACTCCAGGGACACCATCTACGAGCAGTACTTC.

This sequence joins TRBV9 and TRBJ1-6, with 10 nucleotides matching TRBD1. Germline CDR1 reads SGDLS; CDR2 reads YYNGEE. After removal of 0 bases from V and 1 base from J, the junction contained 1 base not matched to a gene. The CDR3 runs 17 residues. The CDR3 nucleotides are TGTGCCAGCAGCGTAGGGGACAGGGGTTCCTATAATTCACCCCTCCACTTT. Its protein is CASSVGDRGSYNSPLHF. Using reference TRBV9 and TRBJ1-6 for the parts outside the CDR3, the full variable domain is DSGVTQTPKHLITATGQRVTLRCSPRSGDLSVYWYQQSLDQGLQFLIQYYNGEERAKGNILERFSAQQFPDLHSELNLSSLELGDSALYFCASSVGDRGSYNSPLHFGNGTRLTVT.

The chain has TRBV7-9 and TRBJ2-5, with a tentative D call TRBD2 (6 bases). CDR1 is SEHNR and CDR2 is FQNEAQ in the germline V gene (reference sequence). CDR3 length: 15 amino acids. The V gene lost 1 base and the J gene lost 3 bases, with 12 bases spanning the gap. CDR3 bases: TGTGCCAGCAGCTTAGGGGGAGGCGGAAAAGAGACCCAGTACTTC. Its protein is CASSLGGGGKETQYF.

The genes are TRBV5-6 and TRBJ2-1; 11 nucleotides line up with TRBD2. Germline values: CDR1 SGHDT, CDR2 YYEEEE. Unmatched junction bases numbered 9, after V lost 1 base and J lost 0 bases. The CDR3 is made up of 19 amino acids. DNA for the CDR3: TGTGCCAGCAGCTTGCGGGGACTAGCGGACGAATACTCCTACAATGAGCAGTTCTTC. Translation: CASSLRGLADEYSYNEQFF.

Written as DNA, the CDR3 is TGTGCCAGCAGCATCGGGGGGGAGAAGTATTTT. Its translation: CASSIGGEKYF. The chain recombines TRBV5-8 with TRBJ2-3, with 8 bases matching TRBD2. This CDR3 contains 11 residues. V shed 4 bases and J 13 bases; nucleotides not matched to a gene: 5. Germline CDR1 SGHTS, CDR2 YDEGEE.

The chain carries TRBV14 and TRBJ2-7; 11 nucleotides align to TRBD1. The germline CDR1 and CDR2 sequences are SGHDN and FVKESK. The CDR3 has 15 residues. J gave up 5 bases and V 3 bases, and 6 bases lay outside the gene matches. The chain's CDR3 is CASSQRTGGVHEQYF. DNA for the CDR3: TGTGCCAGCAGCCAGAGGACAGGGGGCGTCCACGAGCAGTACTTC.

This sequence joins TRBV19 and TRBJ2-1; 9 bases fit TRBD1. The junction had 8 bases not matched to a gene; V was cut back by 6 bases and J by 8 bases. This CDR3 spans 14 amino acids. Germline lookup yields CDR1 LNHDA and CDR2 SQIVND (reference sequence). This chain's CDR3 is CASRRDRDTHEQFF. CDR3 coding DNA: TGTGCCAGTAGACGGGACAGGGACACGCATGAGCAGTTCTTC.